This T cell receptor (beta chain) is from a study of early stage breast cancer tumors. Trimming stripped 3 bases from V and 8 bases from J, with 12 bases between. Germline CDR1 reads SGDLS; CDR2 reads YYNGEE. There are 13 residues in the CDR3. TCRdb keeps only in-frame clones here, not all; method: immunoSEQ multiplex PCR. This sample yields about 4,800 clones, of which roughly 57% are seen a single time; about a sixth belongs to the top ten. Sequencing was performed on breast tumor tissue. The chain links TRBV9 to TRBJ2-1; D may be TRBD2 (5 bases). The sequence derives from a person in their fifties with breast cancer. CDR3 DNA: TGTGCCAGCAGCGCTAGCACCGGGGATGAGCAGTTCTTC. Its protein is CASSASTGDEQFF. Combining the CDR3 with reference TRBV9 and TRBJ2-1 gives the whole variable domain DSGVTQTPKHLITATGQRVTLRCSPRSGDLSVYWYQQSLDQGLQFLIQYYNGEERAKGNILERFSAQQFPDLHSELNLSSLELGDSALYFCASSASTGDEQFFGPGTRLTVL.